This T cell receptor (beta chain) is from a study of control samples from healthy donors and cancer patients. TCRdb keeps only in-frame clones here, not all; method: immunoSEQ multiplex PCR. This sample has 250,000 to 300,000 clones; roughly 80% occur once, and the top ten carry roughly 13%. CDR1 and CDR2 (germline): MGHRA, YSYEKL. V gave up 4 bases and J gave up 1 base, with 17 bases separating them. This CDR3 is built from 17 residues. This chain joins TRBV4-1 and TRBJ1-5; D is ambiguous. The receptor was derived from an older woman with lung cancer. Sequencing was done on a sample of PBMCs. The CDR3 nucleotides are TGCGCCAGCAGCCGGACCGGGAGTCAAGGGAGCAATCAGCCCCAGCATTTT. As protein: CASSRTGSQGSNQPQHF.